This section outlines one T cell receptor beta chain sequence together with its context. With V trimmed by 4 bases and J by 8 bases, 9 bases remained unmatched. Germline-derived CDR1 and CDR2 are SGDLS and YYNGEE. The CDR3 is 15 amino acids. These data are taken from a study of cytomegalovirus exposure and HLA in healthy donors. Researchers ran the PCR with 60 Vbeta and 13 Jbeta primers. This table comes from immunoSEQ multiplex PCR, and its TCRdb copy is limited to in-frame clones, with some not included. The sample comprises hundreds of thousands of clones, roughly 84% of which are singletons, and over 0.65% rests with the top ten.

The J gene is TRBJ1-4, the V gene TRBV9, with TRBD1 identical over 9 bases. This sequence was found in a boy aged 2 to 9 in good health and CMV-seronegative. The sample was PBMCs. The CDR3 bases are TGTGCCAGCAGCCCCCGGGACAGGGAATTCGAAAAACTGTTTTTT. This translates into CASSPRDREFEKLFF.